These 27 T cell receptor beta chains were all obtained from the same sample, sequenced in a study of blood T cell repertoires in COVID-19. This table comes from immunoSEQ multiplex PCR, and its TCRdb copy is limited to in-frame clones, with some not included. Among around 15,000 clones, 88% were seen once, and the ten largest hold around 8.5%. The sample was peripheral blood. The receptors were gathered from a human donor in a cohort sampled during active COVID-19.

This rearrangement joins TRBV6-6 to TRBJ2-5; D remains unclear. Germline V gene data show CDR1 as MNHNY and CDR2 as SVGAGI (reference sequence). This CDR3 region has 12 residues. The ends were cut back, 6 bases at V and 0 bases at J, with 5 bases in the middle. This CDR3 reads CASSLYQETQYF. The CDR3, as DNA: TGTGCCAGCAGCCTGTACCAAGAGACCCAGTACTTC.

As DNA, the CDR3 is TGTGCCAGCAGCTTAGCGCTCCCTAGTTCAGTCTCAATCAATGAGCAGTTCTTC. It codes for CASSLALPSSVSINEQFF. The chain uses TRBV7-6 and TRBJ2-1; D is unclear. Germline V gene sequence: CDR1 SGHVS, CDR2 FNYEAQ. The CDR3 loop spans 18 amino acids. Trimming shortened V by 0 bases and J by 6 bases, and 21 bases separated the two germline ends.

The chain uses TRBV23-1 and TRBJ1-5; the D is unclear. TRBV23-1 counts as an open reading frame of uncertain function. The CDR3 has 16 residues. V gave up 0 bases and J gave up 5 bases, with 14 bases separating them. This CDR3 reads CASSQSGPQTYQPQHF. CDR3 coding DNA: TGCGCCAGCAGTCAATCGGGCCCGCAGACCTATCAGCCCCAGCATTTT.

The chain uses TRBV7-9 and TRBJ1-5, with D perhaps TRBD1 (5 bases). V lost 2 bases to trimming and J lost 9 bases, with 8 bases between them. This CDR3 contains 12 residues. The germline gives CDR1 SEHNR, CDR2 FQNEAQ (reference sequence). The DNA for the CDR3 is TGTGCCAGCAGCTTATCCGGGGGGCCCCAGCATTTT. Protein product: CASSLSGGPQHF.

V and J are TRBV2 and TRBJ1-2; no firm D call. The CDR3 loop spans 12 amino acids. The germline gives CDR1 SNHLY, CDR2 FYNNEI. Between the trimmed V and J ends, which lost 3 bases and 8 bases, there was a span of 10 bases. CDR3 in amino acids: CASSEGPGGYTF. The DNA of the CDR3 is TGTGCCAGCAGTGAGGGTCCGGGGGGCTACACCTTC.

This chain connects TRBV30 to TRBJ1-5; D is perhaps TRBD1 (6 bases). The germline V gene has CDR1 GTSNPN and CDR2 SVGIG (reference sequence). This CDR3 has 13 residues. The V gene lost 6 bases and the J gene lost 3 bases, with 12 bases spanning the gap. CDR3 bases: TGTGCCTGTTCGGGACAAATCAATCAGCCCCAGCATTTT. The encoded protein is CACSGQINQPQHF.

The V call is TRBV28, the J call TRBJ2-7; D might be TRBD1 (6 bases). Germline loops: CDR1 MDHEN, CDR2 SYDVKM. V dropped 7 bases and J dropped 2 bases, with 18 bases sitting between them. The CDR3 runs 15 residues. The CDR3 DNA sequence: TGTGCCAGCACCCCGTTCCGGGACATCGCCTACGAGCAGTACTTC. The encoded protein is CASTPFRDIAYEQYF.

DNA of the CDR3: TGTGCCACCTCCGTGGGGGCCAATGAGCAGTTCTTC. Amino acids: CATSVGANEQFF. This sequence joins TRBV16 and TRBJ2-1; a weak D match, TRBD1 (6 bases). CDR3 size: 12 residues. In germline, CDR1 is KGHSY, CDR2 FQNENV. V was trimmed by 10 bases and J by 6 bases, leaving 13 bases between them.

V usage is TRBV11-2 and J usage is TRBJ2-7; no clear D gene. The CDR3 contains 12 residues. CDR1 SGHAT and CDR2 FQNNGV come from the germline V gene. Between the trimmed V and J ends, which lost 5 bases and 0 bases, there was a span of 5 bases. CDR3 in amino acids: CASSPVSYEQYF. The CDR3 region has the DNA TGTGCCAGCAGCCCGGTCTCCTACGAGCAGTACTTC. Together with reference TRBV11-2 and TRBJ2-7, the CDR3 gives the full variable domain: EAGVAQSPRYKIIEKRQSVAFWCNPISGHATLYWYQQILGQGPKLLIQFQNNGVVDDSQLPKDRFSAERLKGVDSTLKIQPAKLEDSAVYLCASSPVSYEQYFGPGTRLTVT.

The chain joins TRBV28 to TRBJ1-1; a possible D gene is TRBD1 (5 bases). There are 17 residues in the CDR3. The V end was cut by 5 bases, the J end by 4 bases, with 23 bases between. Germline loops: CDR1 MDHEN, CDR2 SYDVKM. CDR3 in DNA: TGTGCCAGCAGTCATAGAAAATCAGGGTCTGTTGGCACTGAAGCTTTCTTT. Amino acid sequence: CASSHRKSGSVGTEAFF.

The chain uses TRBV4-1 and TRBJ1-5; TRBD1 matches at 10 bases. Germline assignment: CDR1 MGHRA and CDR2 YSYEKL. V trimming: 1 base; J trimming: 4 bases; junction bases outside the gene matches: 7. This CDR3 comprises 17 residues. The CDR3 spells CASSQGRQGARNQPQHF. The CDR3 DNA reads as TGCGCCAGCAGCCAAGGGAGACAGGGGGCTAGGAATCAGCCCCAGCATTTT.

V is TRBV6-5 and J is TRBJ2-1, with D possibly matching TRBD2 (6 bases). CDR3 length: 15 amino acids. CDR1 is MNHEY, CDR2 SVGAGI, per germline. Trimming removed 7 bases from V and 4 bases from J, with 17 bases in between. CDR3 amino acids: CASTRAGTGYNEQFF. The CDR3 nucleotides are TGTGCCAGCACCCGAGCCGGGACTGGTTACAATGAGCAGTTCTTC.

This clone is a singleton in its sample. CDR3 sequence reads: CASSQDTAGGRMNTEAFF. Here the CDR3 DNA reads TGCGCCAGCAGCCAAGATACGGCAGGGGGCCGAATGAACACTGAAGCTTTCTTT. The chain couples TRBV4-1 to TRBJ1-1; 8 nucleotides match TRBD1. This CDR3 is built from 18 residues. V lost 0 bases, J lost 0 bases, and 9 bases stayed unmatched. CDR1 MGHRA and CDR2 YSYEKL come from the germline V gene.

The chain employs TRBV19 and TRBJ1-5; 7 nucleotides match TRBD1. The germline V gene has CDR1 LNHDA and CDR2 SQIVND (reference sequence). The CDR3 spans 13 residues. V shed 3 bases, J shed 7 bases, and the junction held 3 bases outside the gene matches. The CDR3 nucleotides read TGTGCCAGTAGTATCCAACAGGGGCAGCCCCAGCATTTT. Translation gives CASSIQQGQPQHF.

The chain uses TRBV5-4 and TRBJ1-4; D gene unclear. V lost 0 bases and J 3 bases, leaving 6 bases between the germline ends. Germline V gene data show CDR1 as SGHNT and CDR2 as YYREEE (reference sequence). The CDR3 extends over 14 amino acids. CDR3 nucleotides: TGTGCCAGCAGCTTGGGAGGTCCTAATGAAAAACTGTTTTTT. It encodes CASSLGGPNEKLFF.

DNA of the CDR3: TGTGCCAGCACCCTGGGGGGGCGCACTAATGAAAAACTGTTTTTT. Protein product: CASTLGGRTNEKLFF. This chain joins TRBV2 and TRBJ1-4; possibly TRBD1 for D (6 bases). The CDR3 consists of 15 residues. Germline V gene lookup returns CDR1 SNHLY and CDR2 FYNNEI. V gave up 7 bases and J gave up 2 bases, with 14 bases separating them.

This chain links TRBV4-1 with TRBJ2-7, with 10 bases aligning to TRBD2. Unmatched junction bases numbered 4, after V lost 1 base and J lost 4 bases. CDR3 length equals 15 residues. Germline V CDR1 and CDR2: MGHRA, YSYEKL. The CDR3 region is CASSQVGAGGYEQYF. For the CDR3, the DNA is TGCGCCAGCAGCCAAGTAGGAGCGGGAGGGTACGAGCAGTACTTC.

The chain is built from TRBV9 and TRBJ2-7, with a tentative D call TRBD1 (5 bases). V gave up 4 bases and J gave up 2 bases, with 16 bases separating them. The CDR3 totals 15 residues. CDR1 and CDR2 (germline): SGDLS, YYNGEE. CDR3 amino acids: CASSPYPTDPYEQYF. CDR3 coding DNA: TGTGCCAGCAGCCCCTACCCGACAGACCCCTACGAGCAGTACTTC.

CDR3: CASSPGQGPYEQYF. CDR3 coding DNA: TGTGCCAGCAGCCCGGGACAGGGGCCCTACGAGCAGTACTTC. The chain joins TRBV7-9 to TRBJ2-7, with 10 positions matching TRBD1. V was clipped by 5 bases and J by 2 bases; unmatched bases: 3. The germline V gene has CDR1 SEHNR and CDR2 FQNEAQ (reference sequence). CDR3 length: 14 residues.

The chain uses TRBV12-5 and TRBJ2-1; weak D call: TRBD2 (6 bases). Trimming removed 4 bases from V and 2 bases from J, with 12 bases in between. Germline lookup yields CDR1 LGHNT and CDR2 FRNRAP. The CDR3 is 15 amino acids. In nucleotides, the CDR3 is TGTGCTAGTGGTTGGGGGGACCGCACCTACAATGAGCAGTTCTTC. Amino acids: CASGWGDRTYNEQFF.

Only one count was recorded for this clone. This sequence joins TRBV10-1 and TRBJ2-1; 7 bases are a match to TRBD2. CDR3 size: 16 residues. The V segment lost 2 bases and the J segment 10 bases; nucleotides outside the gene matches: 14. In germline, CDR1 is WNHNN, CDR2 SYGVQD (reference sequence). The CDR3 region has the DNA TGCGCCAGCAGTGAGCATTTGGCGGGAGAGGGTGGAGAGCAGTTCTTC. It yields the protein CASSEHLAGEGGEQFF.

The CDR3 sequence: CASSPQGTGSGNTIYF. CDR3 DNA: TGTGCCAGCTCACCGCAGGGGACGGGATCTGGAAACACCATATATTTT. The chain employs TRBV18 and TRBJ1-3; a possible D gene is TRBD1 (6 bases). V shed 3 bases and J shed 1 base, with 13 bases lying between them. The CDR3 spans 16 residues. CDR1 KGHSH and CDR2 LQKENI come from the germline V gene. The variable domain in full, with the rest retrieved from reference TRBV18 and TRBJ1-3, is NAGVMQNPRHLVRRRGQEARLRCSPMKGHSHVYWYRQLPEEGLKFMVYLQKENIIDESGMPKERFSAEFPKEGPSILRIQQVVRGDSAAYFCASSPQGTGSGNTIYFGEGSWLTVV.

The chain has TRBV25-1 and TRBJ2-6; a possible D gene is TRBD2 (5 bases). V lost 8 bases and J lost 3, with 17 bases in between. CDR1 MGHDK and CDR2 SYGVNS come from the germline V gene. This CDR3 spans 16 amino acids. The CDR3 DNA is TGTGCCAGCTCCCCGGGAAGGAGTGTTGGGGCCAACGTCCTGACTTTC. Translated, it gives CASSPGRSVGANVLTF.

This chain uses TRBV11-2 with TRBJ2-1; possible D gene TRBD2, 8 bases. Germline V CDR1 and CDR2: SGHAT, FQNNGV. Trimming pared 5 bases from V and 8 bases from J, leaving 19 bases between. The CDR3 has 15 amino acids. The CDR3, as DNA: TGTGCCAGCAGCACCAGGGGGACTAGAATCTATGAGCAGTTCTTC. Translating gives CASSTRGTRIYEQFF.

The V and J genes are TRBV9 and TRBJ2-2; a weak D match, TRBD1 (5 bases). V dropped 0 bases and J dropped 5 bases, with 17 bases sitting between them. CDR3 length: 17 residues. Germline CDR1 and CDR2: SGDLS and YYNGEE. CDR3 amino acids: CASSVESAGRGTGELFF. CDR3 in DNA: TGTGCCAGCAGCGTAGAATCGGCAGGGCGAGGAACCGGGGAGCTGTTTTTT.

This rearrangement joins TRBV24-1 to TRBJ2-7, with 7 bases fitting TRBD2. The CDR3 totals 14 residues. J lost 3 bases, V lost 5 bases, and 6 bases had no gene match. In germline, CDR1 is KGHDR, CDR2 SFDVKD. The CDR3 here is CATSAGGSFYEQYF. Here the CDR3 DNA reads TGTGCCACCAGTGCGGGGGGAAGCTTCTACGAGCAGTACTTC.

This clone came up a few times. The CDR3 loop is CASAGVGSGTYEQYF. For the CDR3, the DNA is TGTGCCTCCGCAGGAGTCGGGAGTGGGACCTACGAGCAGTACTTC. The rearrangement uses TRBV10-3 and TRBJ2-7; tentatively, D is TRBD2 (6 bases). CDR1 and CDR2 (germline): ENHRY, SYGVKD. The CDR3 consists of 15 residues. Trimming removed 11 bases from V and 2 bases from J, with 22 bases in between.